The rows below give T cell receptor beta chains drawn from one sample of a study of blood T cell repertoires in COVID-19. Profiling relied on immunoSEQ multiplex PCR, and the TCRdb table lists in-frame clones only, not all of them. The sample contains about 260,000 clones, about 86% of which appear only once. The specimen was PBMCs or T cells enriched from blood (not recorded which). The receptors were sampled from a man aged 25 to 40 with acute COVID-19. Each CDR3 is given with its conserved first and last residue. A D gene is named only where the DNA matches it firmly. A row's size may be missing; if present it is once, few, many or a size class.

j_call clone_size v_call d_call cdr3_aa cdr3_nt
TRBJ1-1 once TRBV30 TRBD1 CACRGSGNTEAFF TGTGCCTGCAGGGGGAGTGGGAACACTGAAGCTTTCTTT
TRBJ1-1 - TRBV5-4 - CASSFERGTEAFF TGTGCCAGCAGCTTTGAACGGGGCACTGAAGCTTTCTTT
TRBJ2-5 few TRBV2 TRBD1 CATGTVLQETQYF TGTGCCACAGGGACAGTACTGCAAGAGACCCAGTACTTC
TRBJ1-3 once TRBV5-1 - CASSLEGLAGNTIYF TGCGCCAGCAGCTTGGAGGGGCTGGCTGGAAACACCATATATTTT
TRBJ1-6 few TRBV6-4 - CASSDSAQGTNSPLHF TGTGCCAGCAGTGACTCTGCGCAGGGAACCAATTCACCCCTCCACTTT
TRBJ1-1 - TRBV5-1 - CASSLLYGAEAFF TGTGCCAGCAGCTTGCTGTACGGGGCTGAAGCTTTCTTT
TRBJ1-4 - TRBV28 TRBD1 CASSSDRQGGEKLFF TGTGCCAGCAGTTCCGACCGACAGGGGGGAGAAAAACTGTTTTTT
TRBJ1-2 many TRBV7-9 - CASSLFSGTNYGYTF TGTGCCAGCAGCTTATTCTCAGGGACTAACTATGGCTACACCTTC
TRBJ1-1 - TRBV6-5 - CASSYGAGVGTEAFF TGTGCCAGCAGTTACGGGGCGGGGGTCGGGACTGAAGCTTTCTTT
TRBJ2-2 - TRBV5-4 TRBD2 CASRNGTRGAGELFF TGTGCCAGCAGAAACGGGACCCGGGGGGCCGGGGAGCTGTTTTTT
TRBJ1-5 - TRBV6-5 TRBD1 CASSRDSPVVQPQHF TGTGCCAGCTCGCGGGACAGTCCGGTAGTGCAGCCCCAGCATTTT
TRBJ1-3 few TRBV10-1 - CASSERDTLFGFSGNTIYF TGCGCCAGCAGTGAGAGGGACACCTTATTCGGTTTCTCTGGAAACACCATATATTTT
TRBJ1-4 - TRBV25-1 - CASSAPIGRTNEKLFF TGTGCCAGCAGTGCCCCTATCGGGAGGACTAATGAAAAACTGTTTTTT
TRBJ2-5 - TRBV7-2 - CASSLGLVTGQETQYF TGTGCCAGCAGCTTAGGGCTCGTTACAGGGCAAGAGACCCAGTACTTC
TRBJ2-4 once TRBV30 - CALDATRGIQYF TGTGCTCTGGACGCAACTAGAGGCATTCAGTACTTC
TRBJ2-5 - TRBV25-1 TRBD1 CASSGRQGVETQYF TGTGCCAGCAGTGGACGACAGGGCGTAGAGACCCAGTACTTC